This T cell receptor (beta chain) was sequenced during a study of cytomegalovirus exposure and HLA in healthy donors. Study-wide context: Early on, a data release was issued that held roughly 86 million unique TCRs from HLA-typed donors.

The study ran its PCR with 60 Vbeta and 13 Jbeta primers. Here immunoSEQ multiplex PCR was the method, and the copy in TCRdb shows in-frame clones only, minus some. Among around 170,000 clones, roughly 79% were seen once, and the ten largest hold under 2%. The germline V gene encodes CDR1 SGHRS and CDR2 YFSETQ. V gave up 1 base and J gave up 3 bases; unmatched junction bases: 7. The CDR3 spans 16 residues. Comments on this clone: What it binds is not known.

Regarding the study as a whole: A later analysis reportedly found fewer N-insertions in an Asian-associated ancestry cluster than the roughly 730-donor mean.

The receptor was derived from a man aged 35-49 years in good health and CMV-seronegative. The genes are TRBV5-1 and TRBJ1-3, with TRBD1 matching 7 bases. Sequenced material: PBMCs. This chain's CDR3 is CASSLSQGGYGNTIYF. CDR3 nucleotides: TGCGCCAGCAGCTTGTCTCAAGGGGGCTATGGAAACACCATATATTTT.